Here is one TCR beta chain with its context. What it binds is not known. Blood samples of roughly 2.5 ml were drawn from every donor. Skipping T cell sorting, the study isolated total RNA directly from whole blood. Total RNA input per TCR library was 3,000 to 4,500 ng. Reanalyzing the 5' RACE reads, TCRdb keeps one entry per CDR3 protein, without DNA. This sample contains 300,000 to 350,000 distinct CDR3 sequences. Germline V lookup: CDR1 DFQATT, CDR2 SNEGSKA (reference sequence). CDR3 length: 14 residues. This entry belongs to a study of monozygotic twins with inflammatory bowel disease. General observations from the study: People with IBD had fewer clonotypes in common with others than healthy twins did, especially with disease activity.

Material: blood. V gene TRBV20-1 combines with J gene TRBJ1-2; there is no DNA to check the TCRdb D call of TRBD1. The clonotype originates from a human donor with ulcerative colitis or Crohn's disease, or a healthy co-twin of an affected twin (not recorded which). The CDR3 loop is CSASPTTGYYGYTF.